The 2 T cell receptor beta chains listed next were all sequenced from one sample in a study of CD8 T cells in ankylosing spondylitis. TCRdb reprocessed the 5' RACE reads with MiXCR, giving one entry per CDR3 protein. Of 200,000 to 250,000 distinct CDR3 sequences listed, roughly a tenth are singletons. Sequencing was performed on blood, either unsorted or a sorted T cell fraction (not recorded which). These TCRs come from a male donor with ankylosing spondylitis or in good health (not recorded which).

This clonotype was counted many times. The CDR3 DNA sequence: TGTGCCAGTCGGTTTGAGGGAATGAACACTGAAGCTTTCTTT. Translating gives CASRFEGMNTEAFF. J is TRBJ1-1 and V is TRBV27; D call uncertain. Trimming removed 9 bases at V and 0 bases at J, with 14 bases between. The germline gives CDR1 MNHEY, CDR2 SMNVEV (reference sequence). The CDR3 spans 14 residues.

There are many counts of this clonotype. The gene calls are TRBV7-9 and TRBJ2-7, with D tentatively TRBD1 or TRBD2 (6 bases each). Trimming pared 5 bases from V and 3 bases from J, leaving 11 bases between. There are 13 residues in the CDR3. Looked up from germline, CDR1 is SEHNR and CDR2 is FQNEAQ (reference sequence). In DNA form, the CDR3 reads TGTGCCAGCAGCCCGGGGGCGGGCTACGAGCAGTACTTC. Translated, it gives CASSPGAGYEQYF.